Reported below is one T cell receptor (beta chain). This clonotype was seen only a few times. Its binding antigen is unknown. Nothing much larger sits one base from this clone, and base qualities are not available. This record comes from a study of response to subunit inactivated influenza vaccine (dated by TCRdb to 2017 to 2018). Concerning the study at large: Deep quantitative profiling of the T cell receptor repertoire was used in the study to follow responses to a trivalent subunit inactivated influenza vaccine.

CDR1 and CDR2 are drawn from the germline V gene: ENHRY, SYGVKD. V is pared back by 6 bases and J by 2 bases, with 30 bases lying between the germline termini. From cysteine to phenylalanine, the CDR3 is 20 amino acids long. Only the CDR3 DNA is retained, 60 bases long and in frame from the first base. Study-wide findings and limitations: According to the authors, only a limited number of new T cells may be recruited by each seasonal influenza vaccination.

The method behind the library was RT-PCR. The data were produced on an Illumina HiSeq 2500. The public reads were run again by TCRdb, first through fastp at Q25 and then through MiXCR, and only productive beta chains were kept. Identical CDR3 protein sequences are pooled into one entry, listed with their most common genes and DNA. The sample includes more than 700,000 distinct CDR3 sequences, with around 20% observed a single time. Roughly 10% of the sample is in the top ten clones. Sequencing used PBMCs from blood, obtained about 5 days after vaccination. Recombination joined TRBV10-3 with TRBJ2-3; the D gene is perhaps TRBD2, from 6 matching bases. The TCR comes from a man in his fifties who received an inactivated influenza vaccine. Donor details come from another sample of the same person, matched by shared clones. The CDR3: CAISPPLKGAGRTPTDTQYF. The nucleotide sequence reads TGTGCCATCAGCCCACCGCTAAAAGGGGCGGGAAGGACTCCCACAGATACGCAGTATTTT.